The 20 T cell receptor beta chains listed next were all sequenced from one sample in a study of vaccination and CD4 T cells after COVID-19. TCRdb ran MiXCR on the PCR reads and lists one entry per CDR3 protein. The repertoire consists of approximately 30,000 distinct CDR3 sequences, with about 54% occurring once and the leading ten covering more than 5.5%. Time point described: late sampling 161 to 241 days after vaccination in a few convalescent patients. The sequenced sample was CD4+ T cells from blood, obtained about 7 months after SARS-CoV-2 vaccination. These receptors were collected from a human donor who had recovered from COVID-19.

CDR3 sequence: CASSLAAGTGGYEQYF. As DNA, the CDR3 is TGTGCCAGCAGCTTAGCAGCCGGGACAGGGGGCTACGAGCAGTACTTC. The V call is TRBV7-6, the J call TRBJ2-7; TRBD1 matches at 11 bases. After removal of 0 bases from V and 3 bases from J, the junction contained 4 bases not matched to a gene. CDR1 and CDR2 (germline): SGHVS, FNYEAQ. The CDR3 length is 16 residues.

This clonotype was counted a few times. CDR3 sequence: CASSLVIGEETQYF. CDR3 bases: TGTGCCAGCAGCTTAGTTATCGGGGAAGAGACCCAGTACTTC. The V call is TRBV7-9, the J call TRBJ2-5; perhaps TRBD2 as D (5 bases). This CDR3 is built from 14 residues. V lost 1 base, J lost 3 bases, and 9 bases lay in between. The germline gives CDR1 SEHNR, CDR2 FQNEAQ (reference sequence). Using reference TRBV7-9 and TRBJ2-5 for the parts outside the CDR3, the full variable domain is DTGVSQNPRHKITKRGQNVTFRCDPISEHNRLYWYRQTLGQGPEFLTYFQNEAQLEKSRLLSDRFSAERPKGSFSTLEIQRTEQGDSAMYLCASSLVIGEETQYFGPGTRLLVL.

CDR3 coding DNA: TGCGCCAGCAGCAACAGGGGAGACGTCACTGAAGCTTTCTTT. As protein: CASSNRGDVTEAFF. The chain joins TRBV4-1 to TRBJ1-1; 7 bases fit TRBD1. V trimming: 5 bases; J trimming: 4 bases; junction bases outside the gene matches: 7. The CDR3 consists of 14 residues. Germline V CDR1 and CDR2: MGHRA, YSYEKL.

The chain couples TRBV12-3 or TRBV12-4 to TRBJ1-5; D possibly corresponds to TRBD1 (5 bases). The V gene lost 5 bases and the J gene lost 4 bases, with 6 bases spanning the gap. This CDR3 is 12 amino acids long. CDR3 sequence (DNA): TGTGCCAGCAGTAACAGGAATCAGCCCCAGCATTTT. It codes for CASSNRNQPQHF.

This clonotype was seen more than once but under ten times. The V gene is TRBV7-9, the J gene TRBJ2-3; D gene unclear. V was shortened by 5 bases and J by 3 bases, with 6 bases between the two germline ends. Germline V gives CDR1 SEHNR, CDR2 FQNEAQ (reference sequence). The CDR3 spans 12 residues. CDR3 protein: CASSRETDTQYF. The CDR3 bases are TGTGCCAGCAGCCGTGAAACAGATACGCAGTATTTT.

As to this clonotype: One junction end disagrees with the germline gene, perhaps due to a read error. V usage is TRBV2 and J usage is TRBJ2-7, with D possibly being TRBD1 (6 bases). Germline assignment: CDR1 SNHLY and CDR2 FYNNEI. This CDR3 is built from 15 residues. The CDR3 protein is CANSEAGVTTYEQYF. The CDR3, as DNA: TGTGCCAACAGTGAAGCAGGGGTAACTACTTACGAGCAGTACTTC.

This chain links TRBV15 with TRBJ2-7; 12 nucleotides agree with TRBD2. The length of the CDR3 is 16 residues. Trimming at V came to 3 bases and at J to 2 bases, leaving 5 bases not matched to a gene. The germline V gene encodes CDR1 LNHNV and CDR2 YYDKDF (reference sequence). The CDR3 region has the DNA TGTGCCACCAGCAGTTTTGGGACTAGCGGGCCCTACGAGCAGTACTTC. Translated: CATSSFGTSGPYEQYF.

The V call is TRBV21-1, the J call TRBJ2-1. TRBV21-1 is a pseudogene. There are 14 residues in the CDR3. The CDR3 bases are TGTGCCAGCAGCCCTTCTTTAGCCAAAAATGAGCAGTTCTTC. Translated: CASSPSLAKNEQFF.

The V call is TRBV27, the J call TRBJ2-7; 8 bases map to TRBD2. CDR1 and CDR2 (germline): MNHEY, SMNVEV (reference sequence). CDR3 length: 15 residues. The ends lost 2 bases at V and 0 bases at J; junction bases unmatched: 3. CDR3 DNA: TGTGCCAGCAGTTTAGGTGCGGGGGGCTCCTACGAGCAGTACTTC. Translation: CASSLGAGGSYEQYF.

This clonotype is medium-sized within its sample. The gene calls are TRBV15 and TRBJ1-1; possible D gene TRBD1, 5 bases. From germline, CDR1 is LNHNV and CDR2 YYDKDF (reference sequence). There are 14 residues in the CDR3. Trimming took 5 bases from V and 5 from J, leaving 15 bases between them. In DNA, the CDR3 is TGTGCCACCAGCCTTTCGCAGGGAGAGACTGAAGCTTTCTTT. Translation gives CATSLSQGETEAFF.

This clonotype was picked up one time. V gene TRBV6-1 combines with J gene TRBJ2-7; possibly TRBD2 for D (5 bases). Looked up from germline, CDR1 is MNHNS and CDR2 is SASEGT. This CDR3 spans 15 amino acids. V was pared by 2 bases and J by 3 bases, with 14 bases between. The CDR3 bases are TGTGCCAGCAGTGAACCGGGGAACGTGGGCTACGAGCAGTACTTC. This translates into CASSEPGNVGYEQYF.

The chain is built from TRBV4-2 and TRBJ1-3, with D unclear. The germline V gene encodes CDR1 LGHNA and CDR2 YNFKEQ. CDR3 length: 14 amino acids. The V gene lost 3 bases and the J gene lost 4 bases, with 10 bases spanning the gap. This CDR3 reads CASSHGPGGNTIYF. CDR3 nucleotide sequence: TGTGCCAGCAGCCATGGGCCCGGGGGAAACACCATATATTTT.

The chain couples TRBV12-3 or TRBV12-4 to TRBJ2-7; 9 bases match TRBD2. Germline trimming cut 7 bases from V and 4 bases from J; bases unmatched to any gene: 8. CDR3 length equals 14 residues. The CDR3 region has the DNA TGTGCCAGCACCCTTAGCGGGAGTCTATACGAGCAGTACTTC. Its translation: CASTLSGSLYEQYF.

This clonotype was observed a handful of times. This chain joins TRBV7-2 and TRBJ2-3; 11 bases map to TRBD2. J lost 0 bases, V lost 0 bases, and 2 bases had no gene match. The CDR3 has 17 residues. From germline, CDR1 is SGHTA and CDR2 FQGNSA. CDR3 in amino acids: CASSLARTSGSTDTQYF. As DNA, the CDR3 is TGTGCCAGCAGCTTAGCCCGGACTAGCGGGAGCACAGATACGCAGTATTTT.

This chain links TRBV7-3 with TRBJ2-3; D may be TRBD1 or TRBD2 (5 bases each). The CDR3 consists of 15 residues. Trimming stripped 2 bases from V and 2 bases from J, with 11 bases between. The germline V gene encodes CDR1 SGHTA and CDR2 FQGTGA. The DNA of the CDR3 is TGTGCCAGCAGCTTAGGGACGGAGGACACAGATACGCAGTATTTT. This codes for CASSLGTEDTDTQYF.

This clonotype was picked up a small number of times. Compared with germline, one end of the junction differs, possibly owing to a read error. The V and J genes are TRBV7-9 and TRBJ2-7; TRBD1 matches at 10 bases. CDR3 length: 16 residues. The V gene's germline CDR1 is SEHNR and CDR2 FQNEAQ (reference sequence). CDR3 nucleotides: TGTGCCAGCAGTTTGCTCCCGGGACAGGGGTCCTCCGAGCAGTACTTC. It encodes CASSLLPGQGSSEQYF.

V and J are TRBV5-1 and TRBJ2-7; 9 positions agree with TRBD2. The CDR3 contains 13 residues. Looked up from germline, CDR1 is SGHRS and CDR2 is YFSETQ. Trimming removed 7 bases from V and 3 bases from J; junction bases left unmatched: 5. CDR3 region: CASAREGFYEQYF. DNA for the CDR3: TGCGCCAGCGCGCGGGAGGGCTTCTACGAGCAGTACTTC.

The chain is built from TRBV5-6 and TRBJ2-5, with D possibly matching TRBD2 (6 bases). Germline assignment: CDR1 SGHDT and CDR2 YYEEEE. V was trimmed by 2 bases and J by 4 bases, leaving 9 bases between them. This CDR3 comprises 13 residues. DNA for the CDR3: TGTGCCAGCAGCTTAAGGGGAGGAGAGACCCAGTACTTC. Protein: CASSLRGGETQYF.

This clonotype was detected only a few times. V and J are TRBV20-1 and TRBJ2-5, with a weak D call TRBD2 (5 bases). The CDR3 is 15 residues long. Trimming took 0 bases from V and 1 from J, leaving 12 bases between them. The germline V gene encodes CDR1 DFQATT and CDR2 SNEGSKA (reference sequence). In DNA form, the CDR3 reads TGCAGTGCTAGAGATGTGGGAGAGGGCCAAGAGACCCAGTACTTC. Its translation: CSARDVGEGQETQYF.

The V call is TRBV19, the J call TRBJ2-7; either TRBD1 or TRBD2 may fit D (6 bases each). Germline V gene data show CDR1 as LNHDA and CDR2 as SQIVND (reference sequence). V was pared by 9 bases and J by 1 base, with 34 bases between. The CDR3 has 20 residues. The CDR3 sequence is CARLQTGKTSPRGMSYEQYF. CDR3 bases: TGTGCCAGGTTACAAACAGGGAAGACCTCGCCCCGCGGGATGTCCTACGAGCAGTACTTC.